This T cell receptor (beta chain) stems from a study of blood T cells in healthy people across ages (dated by TCRdb to 2013 to 2016). For context, the study as a whole: Template switching captured roughly one uniquely barcoded TCR beta cDNA molecule per two T cells in model experiments. Using deep sequencing normalized with unique cDNA molecular identifiers, the study measured how TCR beta repertoire diversity changes with age. The donors were split into four age groups: young (average 16 years), middle-aged (39), aged (approximately 59) and long-lived (approximately 80). Donors of different ages were randomly distributed across sequencing lanes to avoid experimental bias. The study analyzed two additional independent replicas of 1 million unique cDNA reads from the same blood draw for two donors, one aged 18 to 30 and one aged 80 or older. The research as a whole found: A strong correlation was found between observed TCR beta diversity and the percentage of naive T cells measured by flow cytometry. Because the CMV infection status of the donors was unknown, age-related changes in expanded clonotypes may potentially have been confounded. The long-lived group showed more naive CD4+ T cells, fewer expanded clones and increased TCR diversity than the aged group, suggesting age selection. As age increased, observed TCR beta diversity per million T cells dropped in a roughly linear way, and a significant reduction was already evident by age around 41. Estimates of total diversity from one million sequenced T cells were regarded as lower bounds and underestimates. Because profiling used bulk unsorted PBMCs, naive and antigen-experienced compartments could not be compared conclusively.

Donors were 39 systemically healthy Caucasian individuals from Russia aged roughly 6 to 90 years. Each donor gave ten milliliters of peripheral blood, collected into EDTA-treated Vacutainer tubes. Ficoll-Paque density-gradient centrifugation was used to isolate PBMCs, with at least 7 million per sample. Total RNA was extracted from PBMCs with Trizol reagent, with at least 5.5 micrograms obtained per sample. The percentages of naive CD45RAhigh/CD27high T cells were determined by flow cytometry on a PBMC aliquot from every donor. Libraries came from 5' RACE. Sequenced using an Illumina HiSeq 2500. A second about 7 to 11 cycle PCR used a sample-barcoded 5' primer and a J-beta primer mix. Each TCR beta cDNA molecule received a unique molecular identifier from a template-switch 5' adaptor carrying 12 random nucleotides. Each sample yielded at least 2.5 million CDR3-containing paired-end reads. First-strand cDNA synthesis was performed from all RNA using the Mint cDNA synthesis kit, with priming by a TRBC-specific oligonucleotide. Following uracil-DNA glycosylase treatment, a first 18-cycle PCR with universal primers M1SS and BC2_uni_R was performed on all cDNA. The original pipeline was this. Normalization of each sample was performed by random selection of 1 million high-quality reads, each carrying a distinct molecular identifier. Reads with shared molecular identifiers were discarded instead of being binned into consensus sequences. MiTCR, with a Q25 quality threshold and the strictest error-elimination algorithm, was used for CDR3 identification, clonotype clustering and error correction. A nonparametric unseen species model with Euler transformation was used to estimate lower-bound total TCR beta diversity. Using fastp at Q25 and MiXCR, TCRdb reprocessed the public reads and kept productive beta chains. Identical CDR3 proteins give one entry, which carries the most common genes and DNA. The V and J calls and clone size come from TCRdb's table, not from the authors' own analysis. The sample table lists 1.5 million to 2 million distinct CDR3 sequences, roughly 27% of them with a count of one. Together, the top ten hold 7% to 9% of the sample.

This clonotype has a single count. Which antigen it targets is not known. A much larger clone lies one base from this, so it may be a read error. The final CDR3 position lacks the conserved phenylalanine or tryptophan, pointing to a likely read error. CDR1 and CDR2, looked up from the germline V gene, are SQVTM and ANQGSEA. The CDR3 spans 12 residues, counting both ends. Only the CDR3 region is kept as DNA, spanning 36 bases read in frame from base 1. The chain employs TRBV29-1 and TRBJ2-4; a tentative D match to TRBD1 spans 6 bases. The DNA end is more similar to TRBJ2-5, so the J call may be wrong. Sequencing input: blood. This TCR was recovered from a woman aged 25 to 39 in good health. The nucleotide sequence reads TGCAGCCAAGGTGGGGGCGGGGAGACCCAGTACGTC. Its translation reads: CSQGGGGETQYV.